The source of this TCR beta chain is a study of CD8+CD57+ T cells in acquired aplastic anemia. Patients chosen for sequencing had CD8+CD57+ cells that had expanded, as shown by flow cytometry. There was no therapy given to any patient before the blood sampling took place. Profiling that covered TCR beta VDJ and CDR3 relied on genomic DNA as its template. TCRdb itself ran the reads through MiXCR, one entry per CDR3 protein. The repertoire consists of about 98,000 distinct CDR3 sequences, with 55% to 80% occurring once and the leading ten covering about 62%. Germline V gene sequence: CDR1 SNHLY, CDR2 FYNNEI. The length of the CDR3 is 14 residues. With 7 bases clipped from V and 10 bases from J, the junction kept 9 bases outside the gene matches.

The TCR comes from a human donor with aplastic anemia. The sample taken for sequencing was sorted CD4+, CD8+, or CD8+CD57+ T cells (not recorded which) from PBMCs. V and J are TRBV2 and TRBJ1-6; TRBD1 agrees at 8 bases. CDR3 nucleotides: TGTGCCAGCAAAAAGGGGACAGGAGCATCACCCCTCCACTTT. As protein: CASKKGTGASPLHF.